These 9 T cell receptor beta chains were all obtained from the same sample, sequenced in a study of T-cell memory formation after mild COVID-19. A single record per CDR3 protein comes from TCRdb applying MiXCR to the 5' RACE reads. The sample lists 210,000 or so distinct CDR3 sequences, roughly 30% seen once, with about 10% in the top ten. The source material was PBMCs or a T cell subset sorted from them (not recorded which). Receptor source: an adult woman who had mild COVID-19 (a few samples of this study predate the infection). Cell type and time point are not known.

Here the CDR3 DNA reads TGTGCCAGTAGCCCACTAGCGGGAGTCACCGGGGAGCTGTTTTTT. Translated, it gives CASSPLAGVTGELFF. V and J are TRBV7-9 and TRBJ2-2; TRBD2 aligns across 11 bases. Per germline, CDR1 SEHNR and CDR2 FQNEAQ (reference sequence). The V segment lost 9 bases and the J segment 4 bases; nucleotides outside the gene matches: 7. The CDR3 covers 15 residues.

This clonotype has only a few counts. The V gene is TRBV6-5, the J gene TRBJ2-7; a weak D match, TRBD2 (6 bases). The CDR3 runs 16 residues. Germline V gene data show CDR1 as MNHEY and CDR2 as SVGAGI. Trimming removed 2 bases from V and 6 bases from J, with 20 bases in between. The CDR3 is CASSYGPSRGGSEQYF. CDR3 sequence (DNA): TGTGCCAGCAGTTACGGCCCGTCGAGGGGAGGTTCCGAGCAGTACTTC.

This clonotype was detected a few times. This CDR3 is CASSNRGRSGSPDEQYF. CDR3 in DNA: TGTGCCAGCAGCAACCGGGGCCGGAGCGGGAGTCCTGACGAGCAGTACTTC. The chain employs TRBV9 and TRBJ2-7, with 8 bases aligning to TRBD2. The CDR3 has 17 amino acids. CDR1 is SGDLS and CDR2 is YYNGEE in the germline V gene. V shed 4 bases, J shed 5 bases, and the junction held 17 bases outside the gene matches.

This clonotype was observed a handful of times. The CDR3 loop reads CASSLASGNQPQHF. The CDR3 DNA reads as TGTGCCAGCAGCTTAGCATCAGGTAATCAGCCCCAGCATTTT. This rearrangement joins TRBV7-2 to TRBJ1-5; D remains ambiguous. The ends were cut back, 0 bases at V and 4 bases at J, with 7 bases in the middle. The germline V gene has CDR1 SGHTA and CDR2 FQGNSA. The CDR3 totals 14 residues.

This chain links TRBV25-1 with TRBJ2-2; D remains ambiguous. The V end was cut by 0 bases, the J end by 4 bases, with 21 bases between. The CDR3 consists of 19 residues. Germline CDR1 MGHDK, CDR2 SYGVNS. DNA of the CDR3: TGTGCCAGCAGTGAATATAACCCGCGGCTCCACCAGCTCACCGGGGAGCTGTTTTTT. It codes for CASSEYNPRLHQLTGELFF.

The chain uses TRBV20-1 and TRBJ1-5; TRBD1 might be the D (5 bases). The CDR3 extends over 13 amino acids. CDR1 and CDR2 (germline): DFQATT, SNEGSKA (reference sequence). The V gene lost 4 bases and the J gene lost 3 bases, with 10 bases spanning the gap. CDR3 region: CSATGRVNQPQHF. In DNA, the CDR3 is TGCAGTGCTACAGGGAGGGTCAATCAGCCCCAGCATTTT.

This clonotype showed up just a few times. The CDR3 DNA is TGTGCCAGCAGCTTGGAAGGGGCCCCCCGACAGCCCCAGCATTTT. This sequence encodes CASSLEGAPRQPQHF. V gene TRBV5-5 combines with J gene TRBJ1-5; D may be TRBD1 (5 bases). Germline V CDR1 and CDR2: SGHKS, YYEKEE (reference sequence). The length of the CDR3 is 15 residues. V lost 0 bases to trimming and J lost 7 bases, with 14 bases between them.

This chain connects TRBV5-4 to TRBJ2-5; unclear D gene. The V gene lost 4 bases and the J gene lost 11 bases, with 18 bases spanning the gap. The length of the CDR3 is 13 residues. In germline, CDR1 is SGHNT, CDR2 YYREEE (reference sequence). The CDR3, as DNA: TGTGCCAGCAGCCCCTCGAACCAAGAGATACAGTACTTC. Residues: CASSPSNQEIQYF.

The chain combines TRBV19 with TRBJ2-5; TRBD2 matches 10 bases. With V trimmed by 6 bases and J by 2 bases, 0 bases remained unmatched. Per germline, CDR1 LNHDA and CDR2 SQIVND (reference sequence). The CDR3 loop spans 13 amino acids. In DNA form, the CDR3 reads TGTGCCAGTAGACTAGCGGGACAAGAGACCCAGTACTTC. Encoded protein: CASRLAGQETQYF. Drawing the rest from reference TRBV19 and TRBJ2-5, the complete variable domain is DGGITQSPKYLFRKEGQNVTLSCEQNLNHDAMYWYRQDPGQGLRLIYYSQIVNDFQKGDIAEGYSVSREKKESFPLTVTSAQKNPTAFYLCASRLAGQETQYFGPGTRLLVL.